This T cell receptor beta chain was retrieved from a study of blood T cell repertoires in COVID-19. Assay: immunoSEQ multiplex PCR; the TCRdb copy retains only in-frame clones and omits some. The sample has around 170,000 clones; about nine tenths are singletons. Between the trimmed V and J ends, which lost 6 bases and 1 base, there was a span of 16 bases. Germline values: CDR1 LNHDA, CDR2 SQIVND (reference sequence). This CDR3 is 16 amino acids long. The chain is built from TRBV19 and TRBJ2-1; D might be TRBD1 (6 bases). The specimen sequenced was peripheral blood. The origin of this receptor is a man between 18 and 35 years old who had recovered from COVID-19. The CDR3 loop is CASSIRTGLSYNEQFF. The DNA for the CDR3 is TGTGCCAGTAGCATCCGTACAGGGTTGTCCTACAATGAGCAGTTCTTC.